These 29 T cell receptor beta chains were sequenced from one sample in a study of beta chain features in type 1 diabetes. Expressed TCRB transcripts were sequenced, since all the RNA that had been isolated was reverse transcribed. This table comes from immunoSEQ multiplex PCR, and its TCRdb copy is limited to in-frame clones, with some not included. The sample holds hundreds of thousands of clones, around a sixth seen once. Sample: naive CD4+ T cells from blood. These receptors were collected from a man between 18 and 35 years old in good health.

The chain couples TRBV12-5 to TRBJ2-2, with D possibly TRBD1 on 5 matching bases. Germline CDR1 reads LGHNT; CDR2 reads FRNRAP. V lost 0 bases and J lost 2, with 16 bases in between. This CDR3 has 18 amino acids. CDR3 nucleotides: TGTGCTAGTGGTTTGGTCCTTGATGGGGCAGCAAACACCGGGGAGCTGTTTTTT. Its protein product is CASGLVLDGAANTGELFF.

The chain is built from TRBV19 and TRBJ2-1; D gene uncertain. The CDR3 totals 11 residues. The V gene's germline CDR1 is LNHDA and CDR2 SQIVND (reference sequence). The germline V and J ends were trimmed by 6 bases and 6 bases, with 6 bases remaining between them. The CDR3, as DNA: TGTGCCAGTAGCCCTCTCAATGAGCAGTTCTTC. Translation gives CASSPLNEQFF.

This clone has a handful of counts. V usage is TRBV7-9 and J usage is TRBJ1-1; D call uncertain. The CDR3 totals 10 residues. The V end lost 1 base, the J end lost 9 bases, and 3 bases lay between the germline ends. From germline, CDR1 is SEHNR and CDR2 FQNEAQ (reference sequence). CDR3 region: CASSLDKAFF. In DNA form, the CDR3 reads TGTGCCAGCAGCTTAGATAAAGCTTTCTTT.

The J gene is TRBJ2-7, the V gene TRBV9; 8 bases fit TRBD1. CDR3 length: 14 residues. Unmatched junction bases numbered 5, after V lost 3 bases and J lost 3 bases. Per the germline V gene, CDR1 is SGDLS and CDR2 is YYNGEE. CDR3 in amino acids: CASSGGGQGYEQYF. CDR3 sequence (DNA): TGTGCCAGCAGCGGGGGTGGACAGGGCTACGAGCAGTACTTC.

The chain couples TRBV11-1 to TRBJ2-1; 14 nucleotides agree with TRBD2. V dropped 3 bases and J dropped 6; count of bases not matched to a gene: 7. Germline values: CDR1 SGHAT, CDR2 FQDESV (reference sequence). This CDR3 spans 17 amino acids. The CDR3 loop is CASSFSTSGRARNEQFF. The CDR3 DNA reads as TGTGCCAGCAGCTTCTCGACTAGCGGGAGGGCCCGCAATGAGCAGTTCTTC.

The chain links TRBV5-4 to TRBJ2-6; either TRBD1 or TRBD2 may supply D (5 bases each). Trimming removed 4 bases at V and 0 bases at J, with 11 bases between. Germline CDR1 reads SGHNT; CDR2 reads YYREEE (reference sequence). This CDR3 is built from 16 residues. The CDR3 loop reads CASSQGGGSGANVLTF. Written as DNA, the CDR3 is TGTGCCAGCAGCCAAGGTGGGGGCTCTGGGGCCAACGTCCTGACTTTC.

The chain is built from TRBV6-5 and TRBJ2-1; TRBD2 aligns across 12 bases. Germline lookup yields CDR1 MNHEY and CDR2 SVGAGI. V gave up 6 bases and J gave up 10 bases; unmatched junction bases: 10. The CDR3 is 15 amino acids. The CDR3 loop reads CASRRGLAGRDEQFF. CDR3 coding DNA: TGTGCCAGCAGGAGGGGACTAGCGGGTAGAGACGAGCAGTTCTTC.

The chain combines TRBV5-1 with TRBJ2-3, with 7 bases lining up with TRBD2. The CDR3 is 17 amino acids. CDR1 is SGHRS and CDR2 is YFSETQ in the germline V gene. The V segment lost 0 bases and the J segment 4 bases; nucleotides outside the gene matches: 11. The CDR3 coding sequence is TGCGCCAGCAGCTTGGCCCCCGGGCGGGAGATTTCAGATACGCAGTATTTT. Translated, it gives CASSLAPGREISDTQYF. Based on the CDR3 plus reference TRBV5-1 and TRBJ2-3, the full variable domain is KAGVTQTPRYLIKTRGQQVTLSCSPISGHRSVSWYQQTPGQGLQFLFEYFSETQRNKGNFPGRFSGRQFSNSRSEMNVSTLELGDSALYLCASSLAPGREISDTQYFGPGTRLTVL.

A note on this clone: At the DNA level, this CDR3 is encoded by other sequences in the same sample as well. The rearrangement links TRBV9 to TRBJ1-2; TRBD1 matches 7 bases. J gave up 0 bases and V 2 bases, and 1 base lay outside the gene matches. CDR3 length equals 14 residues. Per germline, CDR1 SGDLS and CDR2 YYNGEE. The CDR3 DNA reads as TGTGCCAGCAGCGTCGGGACAGCTAACTATGGCTACACCTTC. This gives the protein CASSVGTANYGYTF.

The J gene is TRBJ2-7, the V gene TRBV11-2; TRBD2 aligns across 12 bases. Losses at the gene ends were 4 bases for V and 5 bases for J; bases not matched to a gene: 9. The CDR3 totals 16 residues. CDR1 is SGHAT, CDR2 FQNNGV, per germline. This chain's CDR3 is CASSSLTSGRMHEQYF. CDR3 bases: TGTGCCAGCAGCTCGCTAACTAGCGGGAGGATGCACGAGCAGTACTTC.

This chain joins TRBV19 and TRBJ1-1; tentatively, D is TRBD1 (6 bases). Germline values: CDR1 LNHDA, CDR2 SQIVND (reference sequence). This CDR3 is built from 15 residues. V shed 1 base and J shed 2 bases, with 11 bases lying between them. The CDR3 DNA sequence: TGTGCCAGTAGTATAGCCAGGGGAATCAACACTGAAGCTTTCTTT. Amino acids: CASSIARGINTEAFF.

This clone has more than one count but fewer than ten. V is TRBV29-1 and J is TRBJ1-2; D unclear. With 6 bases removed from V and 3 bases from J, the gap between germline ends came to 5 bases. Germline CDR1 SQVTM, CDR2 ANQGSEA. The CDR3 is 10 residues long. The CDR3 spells CSVADYGYTF. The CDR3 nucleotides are TGCAGCGTAGCGGACTATGGCTACACCTTC.

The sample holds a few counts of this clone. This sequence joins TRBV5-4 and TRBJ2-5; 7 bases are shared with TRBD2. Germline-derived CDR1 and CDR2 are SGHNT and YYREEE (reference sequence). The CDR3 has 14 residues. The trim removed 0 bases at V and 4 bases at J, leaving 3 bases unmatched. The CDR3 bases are TGTGCCAGCAGCTTGGTGGGGGAGGGAGAGACCCAGTACTTC. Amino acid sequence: CASSLVGEGETQYF.

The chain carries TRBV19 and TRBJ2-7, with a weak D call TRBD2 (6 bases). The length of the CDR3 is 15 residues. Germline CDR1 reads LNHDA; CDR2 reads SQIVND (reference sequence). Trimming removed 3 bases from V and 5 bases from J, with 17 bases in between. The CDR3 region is CASSIELWGTHEQYF. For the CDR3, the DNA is TGTGCCAGTAGTATTGAATTGTGGGGGACTCACGAGCAGTACTTC.

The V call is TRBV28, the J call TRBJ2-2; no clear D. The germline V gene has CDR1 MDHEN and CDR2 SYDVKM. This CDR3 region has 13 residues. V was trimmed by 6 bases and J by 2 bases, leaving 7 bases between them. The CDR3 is CASRDRNTGELFF. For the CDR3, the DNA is TGTGCCAGCAGGGATCGTAACACCGGGGAGCTGTTTTTT.

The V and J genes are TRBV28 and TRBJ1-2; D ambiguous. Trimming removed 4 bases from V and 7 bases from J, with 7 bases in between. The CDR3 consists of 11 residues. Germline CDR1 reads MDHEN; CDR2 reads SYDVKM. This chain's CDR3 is CASSSGFGYTF. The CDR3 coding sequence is TGTGCCAGCAGTTCCGGTTTTGGCTACACCTTC.

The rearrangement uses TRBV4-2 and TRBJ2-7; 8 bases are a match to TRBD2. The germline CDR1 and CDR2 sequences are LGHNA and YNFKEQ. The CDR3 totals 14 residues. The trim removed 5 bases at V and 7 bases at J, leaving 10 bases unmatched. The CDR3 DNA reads TGTGCCAGCAGCGTTCCCAAAGCGGGGGCGGAGCAGTACTTC. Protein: CASSVPKAGAEQYF.

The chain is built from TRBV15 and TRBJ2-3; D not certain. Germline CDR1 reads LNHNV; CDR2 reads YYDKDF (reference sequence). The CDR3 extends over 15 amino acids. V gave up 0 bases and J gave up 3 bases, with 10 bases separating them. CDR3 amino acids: CATSRDLMGTDTQYF. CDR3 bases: TGTGCCACCAGCAGAGATCTAATGGGAACAGATACGCAGTATTTT.

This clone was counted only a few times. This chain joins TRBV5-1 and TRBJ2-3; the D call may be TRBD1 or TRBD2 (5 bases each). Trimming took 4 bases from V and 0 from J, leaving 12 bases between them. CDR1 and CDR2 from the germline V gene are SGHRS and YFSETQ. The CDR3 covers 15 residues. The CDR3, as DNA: TGCGCCAGCAGCGCCGGGACGCCGAGCACAGATACGCAGTATTTT. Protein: CASSAGTPSTDTQYF.

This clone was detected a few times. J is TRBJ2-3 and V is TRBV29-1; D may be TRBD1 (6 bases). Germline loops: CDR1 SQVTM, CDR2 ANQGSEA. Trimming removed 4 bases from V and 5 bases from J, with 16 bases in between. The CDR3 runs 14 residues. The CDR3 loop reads CSVAQGPRQDTQYF. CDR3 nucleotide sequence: TGCAGCGTTGCCCAGGGGCCTCGGCAAGATACGCAGTATTTT.

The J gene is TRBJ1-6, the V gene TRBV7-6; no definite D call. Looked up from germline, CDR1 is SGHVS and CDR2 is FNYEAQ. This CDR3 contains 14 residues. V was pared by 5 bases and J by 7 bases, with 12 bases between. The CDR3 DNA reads TGTGCCAGCAGCCCCGGACGTGCAAATTCACCCCTCCACTTT. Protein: CASSPGRANSPLHF.

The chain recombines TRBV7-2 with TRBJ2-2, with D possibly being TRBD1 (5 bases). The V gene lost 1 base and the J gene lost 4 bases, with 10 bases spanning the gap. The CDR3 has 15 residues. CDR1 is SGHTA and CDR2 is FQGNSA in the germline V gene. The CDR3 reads CASSLVGAGTGELFF. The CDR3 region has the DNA TGTGCCAGCAGCTTAGTAGGGGCTGGCACCGGGGAGCTGTTTTTT. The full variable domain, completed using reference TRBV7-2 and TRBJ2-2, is GAGVSQSPSNKVTEKGKDVELRCDPISGHTALYWYRQSLGQGLEFLIYFQGNSAPDKSGLPSDRFSAERTGGSVSTLTIQRTQQEDSAVYLCASSLVGAGTGELFFGEGSRLTVL.

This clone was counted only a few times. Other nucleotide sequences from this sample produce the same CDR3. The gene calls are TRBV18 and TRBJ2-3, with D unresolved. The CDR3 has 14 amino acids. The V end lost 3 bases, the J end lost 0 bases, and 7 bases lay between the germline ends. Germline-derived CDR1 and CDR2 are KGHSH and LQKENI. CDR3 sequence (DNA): TGTGCCAGCTCACCTCTACCTAGCACAGATACGCAGTATTTT. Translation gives CASSPLPSTDTQYF.

The CDR3 here is CASSVEAGRNIQYF. The CDR3 DNA reads as TGTGCCAGCAGCGTAGAAGCAGGGAGGAACATTCAGTACTTC. The gene calls are TRBV9 and TRBJ2-4, with D perhaps matching TRBD2 (6 bases). V dropped 0 bases and J dropped 7 bases, with 11 bases sitting between them. This CDR3 is 14 amino acids long. In germline, CDR1 is SGDLS, CDR2 YYNGEE.

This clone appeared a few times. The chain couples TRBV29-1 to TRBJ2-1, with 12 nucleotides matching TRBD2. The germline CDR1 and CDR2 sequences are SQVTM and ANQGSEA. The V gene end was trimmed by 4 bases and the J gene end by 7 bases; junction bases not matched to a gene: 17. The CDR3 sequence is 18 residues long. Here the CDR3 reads CSVGGHQRTSGTVNEQFF. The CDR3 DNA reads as TGCAGCGTTGGGGGACACCAAAGGACTAGCGGGACTGTAAATGAGCAGTTCTTC.

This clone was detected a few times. In DNA, the CDR3 is TGTGCCAGCAGCTTAGCTGGACTAGCGGGAGGGATGTACGAGCAGTACTTC. It is translated as CASSLAGLAGGMYEQYF. V gene TRBV7-2 combines with J gene TRBJ2-7, with 15 bases matching TRBD2. Germline assignment: CDR1 SGHTA and CDR2 FQGNSA. V lost 0 bases to trimming and J lost 4 bases; unmatched junction nucleotides: 4. The CDR3 contains 17 residues.

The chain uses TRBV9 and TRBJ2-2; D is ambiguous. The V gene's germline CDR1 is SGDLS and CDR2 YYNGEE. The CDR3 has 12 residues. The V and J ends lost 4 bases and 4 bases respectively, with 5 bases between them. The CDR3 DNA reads TGTGCCAGCAGCTACCGCACCGGGGAGCTGTTTTTT. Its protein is CASSYRTGELFF.

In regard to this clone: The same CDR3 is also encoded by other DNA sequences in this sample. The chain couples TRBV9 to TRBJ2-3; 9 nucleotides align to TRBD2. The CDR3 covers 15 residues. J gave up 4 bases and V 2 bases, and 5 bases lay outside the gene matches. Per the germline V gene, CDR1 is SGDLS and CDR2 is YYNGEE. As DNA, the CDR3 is TGTGCCAGCAGCGTGGGCGGGAGGGGTGCAGATACGCAGTATTTT. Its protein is CASSVGGRGADTQYF.

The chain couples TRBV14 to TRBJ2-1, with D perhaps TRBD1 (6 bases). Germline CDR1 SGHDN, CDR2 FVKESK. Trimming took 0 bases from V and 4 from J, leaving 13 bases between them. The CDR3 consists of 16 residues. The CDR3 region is CASSQEGRQAYNEQFF. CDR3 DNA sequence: TGTGCCAGCAGCCAAGAGGGGAGACAGGCTTACAATGAGCAGTTCTTC.